One and the same sample provided the 28 T cell receptor beta chains below, sequenced in a study of T-cell memory formation after mild COVID-19. From the 5' RACE reads, TCRdb called clonotypes with MiXCR, one entry per CDR3 protein. This sample has about 270,000 distinct CDR3 sequences; about a sixth occur once, and the top ten carry roughly 23%. The sequencing input was PBMCs or a T cell subset sorted from them (not recorded which). The origin of the receptors is a man younger than 30 who had mild COVID-19 (a few samples of this study predate the infection). Cell type and time point are not known.

This clonotype was counted at least ten times. The chain recombines TRBV20-1 with TRBJ2-4, with D perhaps TRBD1 or TRBD2 (5 bases each). The CDR3 contains 14 residues. Germline V CDR1 and CDR2: DFQATT, SNEGSKA (reference sequence). V lost 1 base, J lost 0 bases, and 7 bases lay in between. CDR3 in DNA: TGCAGTGCTAGAGCCGGGACAGCCAAAAACATTCAGTACTTC. Translating gives CSARAGTAKNIQYF.

This rearrangement joins TRBV7-3 to TRBJ2-1, with 8 bases matching TRBD2. Trimming cost V 7 bases and J 10 bases; bases outside gene matches: 12. Germline V lookup: CDR1 SGHTA, CDR2 FQGTGA. This CDR3 is 14 amino acids long. In nucleotides, the CDR3 is TGTGCCAGCACCCCCCCGGGAAGCGGGGGCGAGCAGTTCTTC. It encodes CASTPPGSGGEQFF.

This clonotype was detected only a few times. This chain joins TRBV7-2 and TRBJ1-5; D gene ambiguous. Trimming pared 5 bases from V and 4 bases from J, leaving 15 bases between. The CDR3 loop spans 15 amino acids. Germline assignment: CDR1 SGHTA and CDR2 FQGNSA. DNA for the CDR3: TGTGCCAGCAGCCTCGTCGGACGCGTTAATCAGCCCCAGCATTTT. This encodes CASSLVGRVNQPQHF.

The J gene is TRBJ2-7, the V gene TRBV15, with TRBD2 as a possible D gene (6 bases). This CDR3 has 14 amino acids. V lost 0 bases and J 3 bases, leaving 9 bases between the germline ends. From germline, CDR1 is LNHNV and CDR2 YYDKDF (reference sequence). The CDR3: CATSRDAGSYEQYV. The CDR3, as DNA: TGTGCCACCAGCAGAGACGCGGGGAGCTACGAGCAGTACGTC.

The V gene is TRBV7-2, the J gene TRBJ1-2; the D is unclear. The CDR3 is made up of 14 amino acids. Germline loops: CDR1 SGHTA, CDR2 FQGNSA. V gave up 1 base and J gave up 4 bases, with 10 bases separating them. The CDR3: CASSLVEGSYGYTF. The CDR3 DNA reads TGTGCCAGCAGCTTAGTGGAAGGGAGCTATGGCTACACCTTC.

This clonotype turned up a few times. V gene TRBV5-1 combines with J gene TRBJ2-1, with TRBD1 identical over 9 bases. The CDR3 runs 15 residues. Trimming removed 2 bases from V and 7 bases from J; junction bases left unmatched: 7. Germline CDR1 SGHRS, CDR2 YFSETQ. DNA of the CDR3: TGCGCCAGCAGCTTTCGGGACAGGGTAGAGAATGAGCAGTTCTTC. This sequence encodes CASSFRDRVENEQFF.

This clonotype was observed a handful of times. The chain links TRBV4-1 to TRBJ2-1; 8 nucleotides align to TRBD2. CDR1 MGHRA and CDR2 YSYEKL come from the germline V gene. V shed 2 bases and J 3 bases; nucleotides not matched to a gene: 15. CDR3 size: 19 residues. The CDR3 here is CASSQLDPGAGGVYNEQFF. The CDR3 bases are TGCGCCAGCAGCCAACTGGACCCAGGGGCGGGGGGTGTCTACAATGAGCAGTTCTTC.

V is TRBV2 and J is TRBJ2-3; the D gene is possibly TRBD1 (6 bases). Germline CDR1 SNHLY, CDR2 FYNNEI. V was shortened by 10 bases and J by 5 bases, with 25 bases between the two germline ends. The CDR3 is 16 amino acids. The CDR3 here is CATEVGLAGDGDTQYF. The CDR3 DNA reads as TGTGCCACGGAAGTCGGACTGGCAGGGGATGGAGATACGCAGTATTTT.

This clonotype was counted at least ten times. The J gene is TRBJ1-2, the V gene TRBV18; TRBD1 agrees at 10 bases. CDR3 size: 14 residues. J lost 4 bases, V lost 1 base, and 0 bases had no gene match. The germline V gene has CDR1 KGHSH and CDR2 LQKENI. CDR3 loop: CASSPRTGGYGYTF. The DNA for the CDR3 is TGTGCCAGCTCACCACGGACAGGGGGCTATGGCTACACCTTC.

This clonotype turned up a few times. CDR3 protein: CASSLGTGVNYGYTF. CDR3 nucleotide sequence: TGCGCCAGCAGCTTGGGGACAGGGGTTAACTATGGCTACACCTTC. The chain carries TRBV5-1 and TRBJ1-2; 9 bases line up with TRBD1. This CDR3 is built from 15 residues. J was trimmed by 1 base and V by 0 bases; bases with no gene match: 1. The germline V gene encodes CDR1 SGHRS and CDR2 YFSETQ.

This clonotype was seen ten or more times. The chain recombines TRBV5-1 with TRBJ2-1; D remains unclear. Germline V gene sequence: CDR1 SGHRS, CDR2 YFSETQ. V was shortened by 0 bases and J by 7 bases, with 11 bases between the two germline ends. CDR3 length: 14 residues. CDR3 amino acids: CASSLVLGFNEQFF. The CDR3 nucleotides are TGCGCCAGCAGCTTGGTTCTTGGTTTTAATGAGCAGTTCTTC.

In this sample, this clonotype turned up many times. The rearrangement uses TRBV5-5 and TRBJ2-1, with D perhaps TRBD1 (6 bases). Germline CDR1 SGHKS, CDR2 YYEKEE (reference sequence). CDR3 length: 15 amino acids. With 5 bases removed from V and 6 bases from J, the gap between germline ends came to 18 bases. CDR3 bases: TGTGCCAGCAGTTATTGGAGGCAGGGGCTCAATGAGCAGTTCTTC. Its protein product is CASSYWRQGLNEQFF. Combining the CDR3 with reference TRBV5-5 and TRBJ2-1 gives the whole variable domain DAGVTQSPTHLIKTRGQQVTLRCSPISGHKSVSWYQQVLGQGPQFIFQYYEKEERGRGNFPDRFSARQFPNYSSELNVNALLLGDSALYLCASSYWRQGLNEQFFGPGTRLTVL.

This chain links TRBV7-2 with TRBJ2-3; D is uncertain. CDR1 is SGHTA, CDR2 FQGNSA, per germline. V dropped 8 bases and J dropped 4 bases, with 4 bases sitting between them. The CDR3 contains 10 residues. As DNA, the CDR3 is TGTGCCAGCGAGGCAGATACGCAGTATTTT. This encodes CASEADTQYF.

This clonotype has only a few counts. This chain joins TRBV4-2 and TRBJ2-7; D gene ambiguous. Germline V lookup: CDR1 LGHNA, CDR2 YNFKEQ. The length of the CDR3 is 14 residues. V lost 2 bases and J lost 3, with 11 bases in between. DNA for the CDR3: TGTGCCAGCAGCCAATTTCTTGGAGTCTACGAGCAGTACGTC. This translates into CASSQFLGVYEQYV.

This rearrangement joins TRBV12-3 or TRBV12-4 to TRBJ2-5; no definite D call. This CDR3 contains 12 residues. V dropped 5 bases and J dropped 3 bases, with 7 bases sitting between them. The CDR3 coding sequence is TGTGCCAGCAGTAGCCTGGAAGAGACCCAGTACTTC. It translates to CASSSLEETQYF.

This chain connects TRBV10-3 to TRBJ2-1; 11 positions match TRBD2. Germline trimming cut 2 bases from V and 7 bases from J; bases unmatched to any gene: 1. Germline V gene sequence: CDR1 ENHRY, CDR2 SYGVKD. The CDR3 runs to 14 residues. The CDR3 nucleotides are TGTGCCATCAGTGAGGGACTAGCGGGTAATGAGCAGTTCTTC. Protein product: CAISEGLAGNEQFF.

The V and J genes are TRBV29-1 and TRBJ2-3; tentative D call: TRBD1 (5 bases). The CDR3 extends over 12 amino acids. Per the germline V gene, CDR1 is SQVTM and CDR2 is ANQGSEA. V shed 5 bases and J shed 2 bases, with 8 bases lying between them. In DNA, the CDR3 is TGCAGCGTTCTGGACAACACAGATACGCAGTATTTT. Amino acid sequence: CSVLDNTDTQYF.

This clonotype was detected a few times. The chain uses TRBV6-2 or TRBV6-3 and TRBJ1-5; D gene unclear. Deletions cut 4 bases from V and 5 bases from J, with 9 bases between. The length of the CDR3 is 13 residues. Germline loops: CDR1 MNHEY, CDR2 SVGEGT. The CDR3 DNA sequence: TGTGCCAGCAGTTTAACCGGGTATCAGCCCCAGCATTTT. Translation: CASSLTGYQPQHF.

This clonotype was found a few times. The chain recombines TRBV11-2 with TRBJ2-1; the D call may be TRBD1 or TRBD2 (5 bases each). Germline CDR1 reads SGHAT; CDR2 reads FQNNGV. This CDR3 has 12 residues. The V gene lost 5 bases and the J gene lost 8 bases, with 10 bases spanning the gap. The chain's CDR3 is CASSPGPDEQFF. For the CDR3, the DNA is TGTGCCAGCAGCCCGGGACCTGATGAGCAGTTCTTC.

The chain is built from TRBV7-8 and TRBJ2-5; 7 positions agree with TRBD2. With V trimmed by 2 bases and J by 2 bases, 5 bases remained unmatched. In germline, CDR1 is SGHVS, CDR2 FQNEAQ. This CDR3 is built from 15 residues. CDR3 DNA sequence: TGTGCCAGCAGCTTACTCGGACTAGAACAAGAGACCCAGTACTTC. Translating gives CASSLLGLEQETQYF.

This clonotype has just a few counts. This chain connects TRBV5-1 to TRBJ1-2, with 7 bases aligning to TRBD1. Unmatched junction bases numbered 12, after V lost 0 bases and J lost 10 bases. Germline CDR1 reads SGHRS; CDR2 reads YFSETQ. The CDR3 length is 15 residues. Here the CDR3 DNA reads TGCGCCAGCAGCTTGGTTCCCGCGAACAGGGGCGACTACACCTTC. It codes for CASSLVPANRGDYTF.

This clonotype has more than one count but fewer than ten. The chain couples TRBV3-1 to TRBJ1-1, with TRBD1 matching 7 bases. Germline lookup yields CDR1 LGHDT and CDR2 YNNKEL (reference sequence). CDR3 length: 13 residues. V gave up 6 bases and J gave up 0 bases; unmatched junction bases: 1. In nucleotides, the CDR3 is TGTGCCAGCAGACAGGGGTTGAACACTGAAGCTTTCTTT. Protein sequence: CASRQGLNTEAFF.

V usage is TRBV24-1 and J usage is TRBJ2-5; D not resolved. Trimming took off 3 bases at V and 4 bases at J, with 8 bases between the two ends. The CDR3 loop spans 13 amino acids. Germline lookup yields CDR1 KGHDR and CDR2 SFDVKD. The CDR3 protein is CATSDANSETQYF. The CDR3 coding sequence is TGTGCCACCAGTGATGCTAATTCAGAGACCCAGTACTTC.

This clonotype appeared a few times. The V and J genes are TRBV5-6 and TRBJ1-2; tentative D call: TRBD1 (6 bases). CDR1 is SGHDT and CDR2 is YYEEEE in the germline V gene. This CDR3 is built from 15 residues. The ends were cut back, 0 bases at V and 6 bases at J, with 15 bases in the middle. CDR3 sequence: CASSLAGALRHGYTF. The CDR3 DNA reads TGTGCCAGCAGCTTGGCGGGGGCCCTTCGGCATGGCTACACCTTC.

J is TRBJ2-7 and V is TRBV12-3 or TRBV12-4; 9 nucleotides match TRBD1. Trimming took 8 bases from V and 5 from J; bases not matched to a gene: 10. The CDR3 is made up of 14 amino acids. The CDR3 region is CASAHGTGRDEQYF. CDR3 nucleotides: TGTGCCAGCGCCCATGGGACAGGGCGCGACGAGCAGTACTTC.

Only a few counts were recorded for this clonotype. V is TRBV18 and J is TRBJ2-5, with D perhaps matching TRBD2 (6 bases). The CDR3 loop spans 17 amino acids. Looked up from germline, CDR1 is KGHSH and CDR2 is LQKENI. Deletions cut 6 bases from V and 5 bases from J, with 25 bases between. In DNA form, the CDR3 reads TGTGCCAGCTCCGCAAACATCTGGTCTGGAGGGTCCGAGACCCAGTACTTC. Its translation: CASSANIWSGGSETQYF. The full variable domain, with the rest looked up from reference TRBV18 and TRBJ2-5, is NAGVMQNPRHLVRRRGQEARLRCSPMKGHSHVYWYRQLPEEGLKFMVYLQKENIIDESGMPKERFSAEFPKEGPSILRIQQVVRGDSAAYFCASSANIWSGGSETQYFGPGTRLLVL.

The chain combines TRBV10-3 with TRBJ2-3; 14 nucleotides agree with TRBD2. Looked up from germline, CDR1 is ENHRY and CDR2 is SYGVKD. The junction had 9 bases not matched to a gene; V was cut back by 4 bases and J by 9 bases. The CDR3 has 16 residues. CDR3 in amino acids: CAISGTSGGPDGTQYF. CDR3 nucleotide sequence: TGTGCCATCAGTGGGACTAGCGGGGGGCCTGATGGGACGCAGTATTTT.

This clonotype was seen more than once but under ten times. The V and J genes are TRBV5-1 and TRBJ1-3, with D hard to call. In germline, CDR1 is SGHRS, CDR2 YFSETQ. With 7 bases removed from V and 3 bases from J, the gap between germline ends came to 8 bases. The CDR3 length is 12 residues. This chain's CDR3 is CASQENGNTIYF. For the CDR3, the DNA is TGCGCCAGCCAGGAGAATGGAAACACCATATATTTT.